This entry is about one TCR beta chain. The authors extracted RNA and reverse transcribed it into cDNA as the sequencing template. Clones were read by immunoSEQ multiplex PCR, and TCRdb kept only the in-frame ones, dropping some. The repertoire holds roughly 140,000 clones, with roughly 82% as singletons. These data originate in a study of CD8+ T cells in alopecia areata. Treatment defined: oral pan-JAK inhibitor, 5-10 mg twice daily. The V end lost 8 bases, the J end lost 4 bases, and 10 bases lay between the germline ends. This CDR3 contains 12 residues. Germline CDR1 SGHVS, CDR2 FQNEAQ. This clonotype was sampled from a human donor with alopecia areata. The J gene is TRBJ2-3, the V gene TRBV7-8; no clear D. The sample consisted of CD8+ T cells sorted from blood, taken at week 4, from a patient treated with tofacitinib. The CDR3 DNA follows: TGTGCCAGCGGCCTTGGGCCAGATACGCAGTATTTT. Translation gives CASGLGPDTQYF.